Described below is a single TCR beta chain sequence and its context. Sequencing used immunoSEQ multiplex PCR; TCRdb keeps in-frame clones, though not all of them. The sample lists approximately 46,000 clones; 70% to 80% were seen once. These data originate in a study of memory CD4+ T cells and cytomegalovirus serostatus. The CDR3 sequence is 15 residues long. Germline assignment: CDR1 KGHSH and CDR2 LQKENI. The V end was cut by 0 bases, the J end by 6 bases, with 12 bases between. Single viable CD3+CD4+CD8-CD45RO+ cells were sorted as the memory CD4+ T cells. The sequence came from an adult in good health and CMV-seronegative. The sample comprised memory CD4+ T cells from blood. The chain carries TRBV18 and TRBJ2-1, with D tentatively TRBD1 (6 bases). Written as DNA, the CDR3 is TGTGCCAGCTCACCACCCAGGGGATACTCCAATGAGCAGTTCTTC. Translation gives CASSPPRGYSNEQFF.